This TCR beta chain was sequenced during a study of Graves' ophthalmopathy and Graves' hyperthyroidism. Notes on the study in general: A 13-signature model separated ophthalmopathy from stable hyperthyroidism, reaching roughly 85% sensitivity and about 81% specificity cross-validated. The model reached 55% to 71% sensitivity and roughly 72% specificity for predicting ophthalmopathy progression. Most expanded clonotypes in thyroid above 0.001 frequency also showed up in blood.

To note about this clonotype: Its antigen is unknown.

This CDR3 is 15 amino acids long. Germline V CDR1 and CDR2: DFQATT, SNEGSKA (reference sequence). TCR beta CDR3 amplification used RNA transcripts. RT-PCR in the first round used HTBI primers; a second-round multiplex PCR followed. MiXCR, run by TCRdb on the multiplex PCR reads, gives a single entry per CDR3 protein. This table has roughly 50,000 distinct CDR3 sequences, under 55% appearing once. The source material was peripheral blood. This chain connects TRBV20-1 to TRBJ2-3, with D maybe TRBD1 (5 bases). The J call is uncertain, as TRBJ1-5 better fits the DNA end. This clonotype was obtained from an adult woman with Graves' ophthalmopathy. The DNA of the CDR3 is TGCAGTGCTAGAGATCCCCAGGGTGGCACAGATACGCAGCATTTT. Translated, it gives CSARDPQGGTDTQHF.